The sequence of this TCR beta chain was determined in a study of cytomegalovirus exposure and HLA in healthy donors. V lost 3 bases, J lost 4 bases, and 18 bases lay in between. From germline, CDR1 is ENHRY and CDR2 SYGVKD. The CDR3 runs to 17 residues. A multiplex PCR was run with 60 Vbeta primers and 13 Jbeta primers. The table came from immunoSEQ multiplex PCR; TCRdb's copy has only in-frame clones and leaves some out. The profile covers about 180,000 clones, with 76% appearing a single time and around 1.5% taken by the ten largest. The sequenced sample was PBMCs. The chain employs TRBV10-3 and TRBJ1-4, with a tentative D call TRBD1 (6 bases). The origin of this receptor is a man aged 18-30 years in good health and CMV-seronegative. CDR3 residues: CAISERQNRADNEKLFF. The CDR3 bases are TGTGCCATCAGTGAACGCCAGAACAGGGCGGATAATGAAAAACTGTTTTTT.